This is a list of T cell receptor beta chains from one sample in a study of blood T cell repertoires in COVID-19. Assay: immunoSEQ multiplex PCR; the TCRdb copy retains only in-frame clones and omits some. The sample contains about 250,000 clones, 80% to 90% of which appear only once. The sequenced sample consisted of PBMCs or T cells enriched from blood (not recorded which). These receptor sequences come from a young woman who had recovered from COVID-19. Each CDR3 is given with its conserved first and last residue. The D gene is left open where the match is weak. Not all rows give a size; the values are once, few, many and, for expanded clones, a class.

d_call	v_call	j_call	clone_size	cdr3_nt	cdr3_aa
TRBD1	TRBV2	TRBJ2-6	.	TGTGCCAGCAGAGGGACAGGGGCTGGGGCCAACGTCCTGACTTTC	CASRGTGAGANVLTF
TRBD2	TRBV24-1	TRBJ2-2	.	TGTGCCACGGGAGCGGGACGGGCGGGGGAGCTGTTTTTT	CATGAGRAGELFF
.	TRBV19	TRBJ1-5	.	TGTGCCAGTAGTGGGGCGTGGGGCGTAAATGATCAGCCCCAGCATTTT	CASSGAWGVNDQPQHF
.	TRBV4-2	TRBJ2-7	.	TGTGCCAGCAGCCAAGATTTCGGGACTGTGCCCTACGAGCAGTACTTC	CASSQDFGTVPYEQYF
.	TRBV14	TRBJ2-2	.	TGTGCCAGCAGCCCCGACAGGCCAAACACCGGGGAGCTGTTTTTT	CASSPDRPNTGELFF
.	TRBV5-1	TRBJ2-3	once	TGCGCCAGCAGCTCTACAGATACGCAGTATTTT	CASSSTDTQYF
.	TRBV3-1/TRBV3-2	TRBJ2-3	.	TGTGCCAGCAGCCAAGATCGGGGGTCCGGAGATACGCAGTATTTT	CASSQDRGSGDTQYF
TRBD1	TRBV10-3	TRBJ2-1	.	TGTGCCATCAGTGCCGGGACAGGGGGCGTTGGCGATGAGCAGTTCTTC	CAISAGTGGVGDEQFF
TRBD1	TRBV3-1/TRBV3-2	TRBJ2-1	.	TGTGCCAGCAGCCAGACCTCCGGGACAGGGTACAATGAGCAGTTCTTC	CASSQTSGTGYNEQFF
.	TRBV6-5	TRBJ1-2	.	TGTGCCAGCAATGCTCCCTCAAGGGGCGAGAATGGCTACACCTTC	CASNAPSRGENGYTF
.	TRBV3-1/TRBV3-2	TRBJ1-1	.	TGTGCCAGCAGCCAGGACTTGGGGGCCACTGAAGCTTTCTTT	CASSQDLGATEAFF
TRBD1	TRBV7-8	TRBJ1-2	.	TGTGCCAGCAGCTCAACGACGACAGGGGGCCGGGGCGGCTACACCTTC	CASSSTTTGGRGGYTF
TRBD2	TRBV6-5	TRBJ2-1	.	TGTGCCAGCCGTCTAGCGGGGGGAGATGAGCAGTTCTTC	CASRLAGGDEQFF
TRBD1	TRBV7-8	TRBJ1-1	.	TGTGCCAGCAGCTTAGCTTGGGCAGGGGGCGAAGCTTTCTTT	CASSLAWAGGEAFF
TRBD1	TRBV15	TRBJ1-5	.	TGTGCCACCAGCAGAGATTGGCAGGGGGCTAATCAGCCCCAGCATTTT	CATSRDWQGANQPQHF
.	TRBV11-1	TRBJ1-6	.	TGTGCCAGCAGCTCGTCGAGGGTCTCCTATAATTCACCCCTCCACTTT	CASSSSRVSYNSPLHF
TRBD1	TRBV12-5	TRBJ1-2	few	TGTGCTAGTGGTTTGGGGACAGGGATGGATGGCTACACCTTC	CASGLGTGMDGYTF
.	TRBV3-1/TRBV3-2	TRBJ2-5	.	TGTGCCAGCAGCCAACTGACAGGATCTCAAGAGACCCAGTACTTC	CASSQLTGSQETQYF
TRBD1	TRBV19	TRBJ2-1	.	TGTGCCAGTAGCGCCGGACAGGGGGGTTTCAATGAGCAGTTCTTC	CASSAGQGGFNEQFF
TRBD1	TRBV29-1	TRBJ1-1	.	TGCACCGTGAAGTCAGGGGGCACTGAAGCTTTCTTT	CTVKSGGTEAFF
TRBD1	TRBV18	TRBJ1-2	.	TGTGCCAGCTCACCAGATGCAGGGGGCGGCTACACCTTC	CASSPDAGGGYTF
.	TRBV5-1	TRBJ1-6	.	TGCGCCAGCACCCTAGATGGGGGGACGAATTCACCCCTCCACTTT	CASTLDGGTNSPLHF
TRBD1	TRBV11-2	TRBJ2-7	.	TGTGCCAGCAGACCATCCGGGACAGGGTACGAGCAGTACTTC	CASRPSGTGYEQYF